This T cell receptor beta chain comes out of a study of early T cells in non-severe SARS-CoV-2 infection (TCRdb year 2021). Some background on the complete study: TCR sequencing used bulk RNA from unsorted whole blood, so alpha and beta chains could not be paired. The full study reports these points: VDJdb matching was skewed toward anti-spike CD8 responses and likely underestimated virus-specific expansions by missing private and CD4 specificities.

As encoded in the germline V gene, CDR1 is SGHAT while CDR2 is FQNNGV. The junction carries 7 bases between V and J, which are trimmed by 0 bases and 5 bases respectively. Including the terminal cysteine and phenylalanine, the CDR3 comprises 13 residues. Just CDR3 DNA is preserved here, 39 bases in frame from base 1. This was a case-control study nested in a cohort of healthcare workers in London, UK, who had nasopharyngeal swab PCR tests and blood samples taken every week. Healthcare workers were enrolled in the week of the UK lockdown, from 23 to 31 March 2020, and were followed every week for up to roughly 16 weeks. With regard to this clonotype: Its antigen is still unknown. No much larger clonotype is one base removed from it; base qualities were not supplied.

The receptor library was made with 5' RACE. The sequencer listed for this sample is NextSeq 500. Unique molecular identifiers were attached to individual cDNA molecules in the TCR library protocol so that sequencing error and PCR bias could be corrected. Both TCR alpha and beta chains were sequenced, and tight co-correlation was observed between alpha and beta sequence abundances in each sample. Under the source paper's analysis protocol: Decombinator V4 was used to annotate TCR sequences for V gene, J gene and CDR3. Expanded TCRs were defined as changing significantly between any two time points under a Poisson model with p below 0.0001. TCR abundances were normalised to the total number of TCRs sequenced per sample and were expressed as counts per million. TRAV1-2 paired with TRAJ12, TRAJ20 or TRAJ33 defined MAIT TCRs, while TRAV10 paired with TRAJ18 defined iNKT TCRs. VDJdb, accessed 1 November 2021, was searched for CMV, EBV and SARS-CoV-2 annotated TCRs, excluding TCRs annotated for multiple antigens. TCRdb cleaned the public reads at Q25 with fastp, built clones with MiXCR and kept in-frame beta chains. Each CDR3 protein gets just one entry, which takes the most common genes and DNA from the rows behind it. TCRdb, rather than the study authors, made the V and J calls. Within this sample are some 100,000 distinct CDR3 sequences, with roughly 15% of them counted one time only. The top ten constitute roughly 0.6% of the sample.

The source material was whole blood. This TCR came from an adult who was a healthcare worker with PCR-confirmed SARS-CoV-2 infection or an uninfected control (not recorded which). The rearranged chain carries TRBV11-2 and TRBJ2-5, with the D gene too uncertain to name. The CDR3 region has the sequence CASSLDMEETQYF. The sequenced DNA is TGTGCCAGCAGCTTAGATATGGAGGAGACCCAGTACTTC.